This TCR beta chain came from a study of shared clonotypes between healthy human individuals. At the level of the study: Every donor yielded three CD4 naive, three CD4 memory, two CD8 naive and one CD8 memory plate.

Germline V gene lookup returns CDR1 SGHRS and CDR2 YFSETQ. The CDR3 extends over 17 amino acids. V lost 4 bases to trimming and J lost 0 bases; unmatched junction nucleotides: 9. Every immunoSEQ plate was one replicate of a subset's evenly spread DNA. The table came from immunoSEQ multiplex PCR; TCRdb's copy has only in-frame clones and leaves some out. The table includes some 1.5 million clones, roughly 97% detected once. The receptor comes from a young man in good health. This chain uses TRBV5-1 with TRBJ2-1, with 8 bases lining up with TRBD2. Sequenced material: naive CD4+ T cells sorted from blood. Sample subset: CD45RA+ positively selected. The CDR3 DNA follows: TGCGCCAGCAGCACAAAGACTAGCGTTAGCTCCTACAATGAGCAGTTCTTC. Encoded protein: CASSTKTSVSSYNEQFF.